Following are 5 T cell receptor beta chains from one sample sequenced in a study of cytomegalovirus exposure and HLA in healthy donors. Sequencing used immunoSEQ multiplex PCR; TCRdb keeps in-frame clones, though not all of them. Altogether under 400,000 clones are present, around 90% being singletons, with the ten largest covering around 0.96%. The sequencing sample was made of PBMCs. All receptors come from a man aged 25-40 years in good health and CMV-seronegative.

J is TRBJ2-3 and V is TRBV7-2, with D unclear. The CDR3 covers 15 residues. Germline-derived CDR1 and CDR2 are SGHTA and FQGNSA. The V gene lost 2 bases and the J gene lost 2 bases, with 11 bases spanning the gap. The CDR3 DNA reads TGTGCCAGCAGCTTATGGGCAGCCAACACAGATACGCAGTATTTT. This codes for CASSLWAANTDTQYF.

This sequence joins TRBV4-1 and TRBJ1-1; 7 bases are a match to TRBD1. The CDR3 length is 15 residues. Germline CDR1 MGHRA, CDR2 YSYEKL. V lost 3 bases and J lost 2; bases outside the gene matches: 6. The CDR3 here is CASSQARGRNTEAFF. CDR3 DNA sequence: TGCGCCAGCAGCCAGGCGAGGGGGCGAAACACTGAAGCTTTCTTT.

As regards this clone: The same CDR3 is also encoded by other DNA sequences in this sample. The V call is TRBV7-9, the J call TRBJ2-3; 8 bases align to TRBD2. V lost 1 base to trimming and J lost 1 base; unmatched junction nucleotides: 1. CDR1 and CDR2 from the germline V gene are SEHNR and FQNEAQ (reference sequence). This CDR3 comprises 15 residues. The CDR3 reads CASSLGGGRTDTQYF. CDR3 bases: TGTGCCAGCAGCTTAGGCGGGGGGCGCACAGATACGCAGTATTTT.

The V call is TRBV6-5, the J call TRBJ1-5; D is unresolved. V lost 6 bases to trimming and J lost 6 bases, with 18 bases between them. This CDR3 region has 15 residues. Germline CDR1 reads MNHEY; CDR2 reads SVGAGI. CDR3 loop: CASSTGVEGSQPQHF. DNA of the CDR3: TGTGCCAGCAGCACCGGAGTGGAGGGTAGTCAGCCCCAGCATTTT.

The chain uses TRBV7-8 and TRBJ1-3; D may be TRBD1 (5 bases). CDR1 and CDR2 from the germline V gene are SGHVS and FQNEAQ. V was pared by 5 bases and J by 0 bases, with 8 bases between. There are 14 residues in the CDR3. The CDR3 DNA is TGTGCCAGCAGCCCCAGGGACTCTGGAAACACCATATATTTT. Protein: CASSPRDSGNTIYF.